Presented here are 10 T cell receptor beta chains from one specimen sequenced in a study of T cells after yellow fever vaccination. TCRdb reprocessed the 5' RACE reads with MiXCR, giving one entry per CDR3 protein. The sample includes about 350,000 distinct CDR3 sequences, 11% of them seen just once. Sequencing used PBMCs, obtained on the day of the first yellow fever vaccination. The receptors stem from a man aged 18 to 29 who received the YFV17D yellow fever vaccine.

The rearrangement joins TRBV29-1 to TRBJ1-1; D remains ambiguous. CDR3 length equals 11 residues. V was pared by 4 bases and J by 0 bases, with 3 bases between. The germline gives CDR1 SQVTM, CDR2 ANQGSEA. For the CDR3, the DNA is TGCAGCGTTGCCGTGAACACTGAAGCTTTCTTT. It translates to CSVAVNTEAFF.

This clonotype has a handful of counts. The J gene is TRBJ2-7, the V gene TRBV7-9; 10 bases map to TRBD1. The germline V gene has CDR1 SEHNR and CDR2 FQNEAQ (reference sequence). Germline trimming cut 1 base from V and 1 base from J; bases unmatched to any gene: 4. This CDR3 spans 16 amino acids. The CDR3 coding sequence is TGTGCCAGCAGCTTAGGACAGGGGGCGTATTCCTACGAGCAGTACTTC. Residues: CASSLGQGAYSYEQYF.

The V call is TRBV20-1, the J call TRBJ2-1; no definite D call. Trimming took off 0 bases at V and 5 bases at J, with 11 bases between the two ends. Germline V gene data show CDR1 as DFQATT and CDR2 as SNEGSKA (reference sequence). The CDR3 covers 14 residues. The CDR3 DNA reads as TGCAGTGCTAGAGATATACGGCGGCACAATGAGCAGTTCTTC. Protein sequence: CSARDIRRHNEQFF.

This chain links TRBV5-1 with TRBJ2-3; weak D call: TRBD1 (6 bases). V gave up 0 bases and J gave up 3 bases, with 14 bases separating them. Germline CDR1 SGHRS, CDR2 YFSETQ. This CDR3 contains 16 residues. The CDR3 DNA sequence: TGCGCCAGCAGCTTGGCTACCTTGAGGGGGACAGATACGCAGTATTTT. This sequence encodes CASSLATLRGTDTQYF.

This clonotype was seen a few times. The gene calls are TRBV4-1 and TRBJ2-7; 8 bases match TRBD2. This CDR3 has 16 amino acids. V dropped 4 bases and J dropped 3; count of bases not matched to a gene: 11. Germline CDR1 and CDR2: MGHRA and YSYEKL. As DNA, the CDR3 is TGCGCCAGCAGCCCTCTTTTTCGAGCGGGGGACTACGAGCAGTACTTC. As protein: CASSPLFRAGDYEQYF.

This clonotype turned up a few times. This CDR3 reads CASDLGGVTDTQYF. CDR3 bases: TGCGCCAGCGATCTTGGCGGGGTTACAGATACGCAGTATTTT. J is TRBJ2-3 and V is TRBV5-1, with D maybe TRBD2 (6 bases). Trimming pared 7 bases from V and 3 bases from J, leaving 15 bases between. Germline V gene lookup returns CDR1 SGHRS and CDR2 YFSETQ. The CDR3 extends over 14 amino acids.

Details on this clonotype: A much larger clone is a single base away; this may be a read error. J is TRBJ2-5 and V is TRBV5-1; D call uncertain. The V gene lost 0 bases and the J gene lost 4 bases, with 7 bases spanning the gap. Germline assignment: CDR1 SGHRS and CDR2 YFSETQ. This CDR3 is 13 amino acids long. The CDR3 loop is CASSLVVAETQYF. The CDR3 DNA follows: TGCGCCAGCAGCTTGGTGGTTGCAGAGACCCAGTACTTC.

The rearrangement links TRBV18 to TRBJ1-4, with D hard to call. The CDR3 sequence is 16 residues long. Deletions cut 6 bases from V and 2 bases from J, with 16 bases between. From germline, CDR1 is KGHSH and CDR2 LQKENI. The CDR3, as DNA: TGTGCCAGCTCCGGTCAGGTTACTACGACTAATGAAAAACTGTTTTTT. It translates to CASSGQVTTTNEKLFF.

As for this clonotype: Germline is not matched at one junction end, which may reflect a read error. The chain employs TRBV4-2 and TRBJ2-1, with TRBD2 identical over 8 bases. Germline lookup yields CDR1 LGHNA and CDR2 YNFKEQ. This CDR3 region has 16 residues. The CDR3 nucleotides read TGTGCCAGCAGCCAACGTGAGCGGGGGTCTTACAATGAGCCGTTCTTC. Its translation is CASSQRERGSYNEPFF.

The chain recombines TRBV6-1 with TRBJ2-5; no reliable D call. The CDR3 length is 17 residues. CDR1 MNHNS and CDR2 SASEGT come from the germline V gene. Trimming took 1 base from V and 1 from J, leaving 16 bases between them. CDR3 protein: CASSEGALGWPQETQYF. The CDR3 coding sequence is TGTGCCAGCAGTGAAGGGGCGCTGGGTTGGCCCCAAGAGACCCAGTACTTC.